These 24 T cell receptor beta chains were all obtained from the same sample, sequenced in a study of CD4+ T cells in melanoma. Assay: immunoSEQ multiplex PCR; the TCRdb copy retains only in-frame clones and omits some. The data hold 9,900 or so clones, with 55% to 75% observed a single time. Source material: cells from a culture (not recorded whether cultured in vitro). These receptors were obtained from a human donor with melanoma.

V gene TRBV14 combines with J gene TRBJ2-3; D gene unclear. Trimming took 6 bases from V and 2 from J, leaving 9 bases between them. CDR3 length: 13 residues. CDR1 is SGHDN and CDR2 is FVKESK in the germline V gene. The CDR3: CASSRFATDTQYF. The DNA for the CDR3 is TGTGCCAGCAGTCGTTTCGCCACAGATACGCAGTATTTT.

Note on this clone: At one end, the junction sequence differs from germline, possibly due to a read error. This chain links TRBV5-1 with TRBJ1-2; possibly TRBD1 for D (5 bases). Germline V gene lookup returns CDR1 SGHRS and CDR2 YFSETQ. There are 14 residues in the CDR3. CDR3 region: CASSFWTPNNGYTF. CDR3 DNA: TGCGCCAGCAGCTTCTGGACACCTAACAATGGCTACACCTTC.

This rearrangement joins TRBV7-2 to TRBJ2-3; possibly TRBD1 or TRBD2 for D (5 bases each). Trimming shortened V by 2 bases and J by 2 bases, and 17 bases separated the two germline ends. The CDR3 is made up of 17 amino acids. Germline CDR1 and CDR2: SGHTA and FQGNSA. The CDR3 DNA follows: TGTGCCAGCAGCTTATCCGGTACTAGGGGCCTCACAGATACGCAGTATTTT. Translated, it gives CASSLSGTRGLTDTQYF.

The chain links TRBV6-1 to TRBJ2-7; D unresolved. The CDR3 consists of 13 residues. Trimming took 3 bases from V and 6 from J, leaving 12 bases between them. The V gene's germline CDR1 is MNHNS and CDR2 SASEGT. The CDR3 loop reads CASSEWRPTEQYF. DNA of the CDR3: TGTGCCAGCAGTGAGTGGCGGCCCACCGAGCAGTACTTC.

The chain recombines TRBV5-1 with TRBJ2-4; D is unclear. The CDR3 covers 12 residues. Germline CDR1 SGHRS, CDR2 YFSETQ. V was pared by 0 bases and J by 3 bases, with 1 base between. The CDR3 region is CASSLGKNIQYF. The DNA of the CDR3 is TGCGCCAGCAGCTTGGGCAAAAACATTCAGTACTTC.

This clone was seen a handful of times. V gene TRBV19 combines with J gene TRBJ2-7; 10 bases fit TRBD1. The CDR3 extends over 15 amino acids. The germline gives CDR1 LNHDA, CDR2 SQIVND (reference sequence). V trimming: 7 bases; J trimming: 4 bases; junction bases outside the gene matches: 10. The CDR3 DNA reads as TGTGCCAGTAAACGGTGGGGACAGGGGATTTACGAGCAGTACTTC. It encodes CASKRWGQGIYEQYF.

The chain couples TRBV7-2 to TRBJ1-1; D is ambiguous. V lost 1 base to trimming and J lost 1 base, with 13 bases between them. Germline V lookup: CDR1 SGHTA, CDR2 FQGNSA. CDR3 size: 16 residues. As DNA, the CDR3 is TGTGCCAGCAGCTTAGTGATGGGAATTAAGAACACTGAAGCTTTCTTT. Residues: CASSLVMGIKNTEAFF.

The V and J genes are TRBV10-3 and TRBJ2-7, with 8 bases matching TRBD1. The CDR3 has 14 amino acids. V shed 7 bases and J 5 bases; nucleotides not matched to a gene: 10. The germline gives CDR1 ENHRY, CDR2 SYGVKD. The CDR3 is CAINPAGGDHEQYF. The CDR3, as DNA: TGTGCCATCAACCCGGCAGGGGGCGACCACGAGCAGTACTTC.

The chain uses TRBV6-5 and TRBJ1-4; 8 bases align to TRBD1. The CDR3 runs 16 residues. Per the germline V gene, CDR1 is MNHEY and CDR2 is SVGAGI. Trimming removed 4 bases from V and 4 bases from J; junction bases left unmatched: 8. The CDR3 is CASSSRQGRLNEKLFF. The CDR3 DNA reads as TGTGCCAGCAGTTCTAGACAGGGGCGACTTAATGAAAAACTGTTTTTT.

CDR3 residues: CASSLGPGTYAEAFF. The CDR3 region has the DNA TGTGCCAGCAGCTTAGGACCGGGGACGTACGCTGAAGCTTTCTTT. The rearrangement uses TRBV7-9 and TRBJ1-1; D perhaps matches TRBD1 (5 bases). Germline CDR1 SEHNR, CDR2 FQNEAQ (reference sequence). The length of the CDR3 is 15 residues. V was cut by 1 base and J by 6 bases, with 15 bases left in between.

This chain links TRBV6-6 with TRBJ1-1; D ambiguous. The V gene lost 6 bases and the J gene lost 11 bases, with 16 bases spanning the gap. The CDR3 is 12 residues long. Germline V gene lookup returns CDR1 MNHNY and CDR2 SVGAGI (reference sequence). The CDR3 nucleotides read TGTGCCAGCAGCCCCCCCCGGGGAACGGCTTTCTTT. It encodes CASSPPRGTAFF.

The chain employs TRBV6-5 and TRBJ1-2; D perhaps matches TRBD1 (5 bases). V was trimmed by 0 bases and J by 8 bases, leaving 13 bases between them. Germline CDR1 MNHEY, CDR2 SVGAGI. This CDR3 contains 14 residues. CDR3 coding DNA: TGTGCCAGCAGTTACTCGAGAGGGGTCGGAGGCTACACCTTC. This sequence encodes CASSYSRGVGGYTF.

The J gene is TRBJ1-2, the V gene TRBV10-3, with 8 bases aligning to TRBD1. This CDR3 spans 18 amino acids. V trimming: 1 base; J trimming: 2 bases; junction bases outside the gene matches: 12. The germline V gene has CDR1 ENHRY and CDR2 SYGVKD. This CDR3 is CAISEFESGTGPNYGYTF. Here the CDR3 DNA reads TGTGCCATCAGTGAGTTCGAATCCGGGACAGGACCCAACTATGGCTACACCTTC.

This chain connects TRBV19 to TRBJ2-7; D remains ambiguous. This CDR3 is 12 amino acids long. The germline gives CDR1 LNHDA, CDR2 SQIVND (reference sequence). Trimming stripped 3 bases from V and 3 bases from J, with 6 bases between. The chain's CDR3 is CASSMSYYEQYF. CDR3 nucleotide sequence: TGTGCCAGTAGTATGTCGTACTACGAGCAGTACTTC.

The CDR3 reads CASSLAWGPSYEQYF. The CDR3 DNA sequence: TGTGCCAGCAGCTTAGCGTGGGGCCCTAGCTACGAGCAGTACTTC. The chain combines TRBV7-2 with TRBJ2-7, with a tentative D call TRBD1 (5 bases). Germline-derived CDR1 and CDR2 are SGHTA and FQGNSA. The CDR3 consists of 15 residues. V was cut by 0 bases and J by 3 bases, with 12 bases left in between.

CDR3 in amino acids: CSVRGRMNTEAFF. CDR3 nucleotides: TGCAGCGTTCGGGGACGGATGAACACTGAAGCTTTCTTT. The chain employs TRBV29-1 and TRBJ1-1; a weak D match, TRBD1 (5 bases). V was cut by 5 bases and J by 0 bases, with 10 bases left in between. The CDR3 runs 13 residues. Germline V gene data show CDR1 as SQVTM and CDR2 as ANQGSEA. The variable domain in full, completed from reference TRBV29-1 and TRBJ1-1, reads SAVISQKPSRDICQRGTSLTIQCQVDSQVTMMFWYRQQPGQSLTLIATANQGSEATYESGFVIDKFPISRPNLTFSTLTVSNMSPEDSSIYLCSVRGRMNTEAFFGQGTRLTVV.

J is TRBJ1-1 and V is TRBV30; D gene ambiguous. V was trimmed by 2 bases and J by 3 bases, leaving 19 bases between them. This CDR3 is 16 amino acids long. Germline V CDR1 and CDR2: GTSNPN, SVGIG (reference sequence). This CDR3 reads CAWSTLSVFRHTEAFF. CDR3 DNA: TGTGCCTGGAGTACATTGTCGGTTTTTCGCCACACTGAAGCTTTCTTT.

The J gene is TRBJ2-6, the V gene TRBV9, with TRBD1 identical over 9 bases. V lost 4 bases to trimming and J lost 4 bases; unmatched junction nucleotides: 12. The CDR3 is made up of 18 amino acids. CDR1 is SGDLS and CDR2 is YYNGEE in the germline V gene. For the CDR3, the DNA is TGTGCCAGCAGCCGGGGTGGGACAGGGACCTCCGGGGCCAACGTCCTGACTTTC. This encodes CASSRGGTGTSGANVLTF.

The CDR3 protein is CASSSQTEAFF. The DNA of the CDR3 is TGTGCCAGCAGTTCCCAAACTGAAGCTTTCTTT. The genes are TRBV6-5 and TRBJ1-1; no reliable D call. Trimming pared 4 bases from V and 5 bases from J, leaving 5 bases between. From germline, CDR1 is MNHEY and CDR2 SVGAGI. The CDR3 is made up of 11 amino acids.

The chain recombines TRBV2 with TRBJ1-1; tentatively, D is TRBD1 (5 bases). CDR3 length: 13 amino acids. Germline assignment: CDR1 SNHLY and CDR2 FYNNEI. Between the trimmed V and J ends, which lost 5 bases and 7 bases, there was a span of 14 bases. CDR3 in DNA: TGTGCCAGCAGTCGCGGGGCTTTTGGTGAAGCTTTCTTT. It is translated as CASSRGAFGEAFF.

This clone was detected only a few times. V is TRBV6-6 and J is TRBJ1-5, with TRBD1 matching over 8 bases. CDR3 length: 16 amino acids. The germline V gene encodes CDR1 MNHNY and CDR2 SVGAGI (reference sequence). J gave up 7 bases and V 2 bases, and 10 bases lay outside the gene matches. CDR3 in DNA: TGTGCCAGCAGTTACCCCGGGACAGGTCTGGACCAGCCCCAGCATTTT. Translating gives CASSYPGTGLDQPQHF.

The chain combines TRBV19 with TRBJ1-5; the match to TRBD1 covers 9 bases. Germline CDR1 reads LNHDA; CDR2 reads SQIVND (reference sequence). CDR3 size: 17 residues. V gave up 5 bases and J gave up 3 bases; unmatched junction bases: 11. The DNA of the CDR3 is TGTGCCAGTAGTTCTACTCCGGGACAGGGAATCAATCAGCCCCAGCATTTT. Its protein is CASSSTPGQGINQPQHF.

This sequence joins TRBV5-1 and TRBJ1-2; D is unresolved. CDR1 SGHRS and CDR2 YFSETQ come from the germline V gene. With 4 bases removed from V and 3 bases from J, the gap between germline ends came to 10 bases. This CDR3 spans 13 amino acids. CDR3: CASSAEVYYGYTF. The CDR3 DNA is TGCGCCAGCAGCGCAGAGGTATACTATGGCTACACCTTC.

V is TRBV27 and J is TRBJ1-4; no reliable D call. The germline V gene has CDR1 MNHEY and CDR2 SMNVEV (reference sequence). The CDR3 spans 19 residues. V lost 2 bases and J lost 5, with 24 bases in between. This CDR3 is CASSLRPSSDGVRNEKLFF. DNA of the CDR3: TGTGCCAGCAGTTTAAGACCTTCGAGTGACGGGGTCCGAAATGAAAAACTGTTTTTT.